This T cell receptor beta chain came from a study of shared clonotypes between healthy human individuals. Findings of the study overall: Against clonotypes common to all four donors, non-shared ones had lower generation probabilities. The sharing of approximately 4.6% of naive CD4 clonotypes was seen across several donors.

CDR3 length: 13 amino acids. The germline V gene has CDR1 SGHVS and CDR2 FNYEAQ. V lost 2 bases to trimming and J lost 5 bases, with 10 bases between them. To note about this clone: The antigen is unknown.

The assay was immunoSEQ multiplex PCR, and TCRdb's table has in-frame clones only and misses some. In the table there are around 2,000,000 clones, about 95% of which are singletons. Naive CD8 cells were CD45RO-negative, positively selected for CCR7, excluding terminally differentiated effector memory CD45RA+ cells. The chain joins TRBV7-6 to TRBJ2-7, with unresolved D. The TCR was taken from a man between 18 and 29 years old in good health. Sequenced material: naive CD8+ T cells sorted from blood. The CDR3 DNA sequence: TGTGCCAGCAGCTTAAGTATAGTCCACGAGCAGTACTTC. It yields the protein CASSLSIVHEQYF.